This TCR beta chain came from a study of cytomegalovirus exposure and HLA in healthy donors. Study context: Earlier work reported approximately 110 million unique TCR beta sequences from about 179 million T cells. Findings and limits, study-wide: Later on, analysis showed that most CMV-associated TCR beta chains appeared to be HLA-restricted. When analyzed later, a missense DCLRE1C variant was found to be linked to TCR beta V- and J-gene trimming.

Germline V gene data show CDR1 as SGDLS and CDR2 as YYNGEE. Trimming took 3 bases from V and 7 from J; bases not matched to a gene: 2. The length of the CDR3 is 14 residues. Concerning this clone itself: Its antigen is as yet unknown. Distinct nucleotide sequences in the sample also encode this CDR3.

PCR amplification relied on 60 Vbeta primers (plus 13 Jbeta primers). Authors' processing steps: In a later analysis, of roughly 83 million unique beta chains, approximately 10 million appeared in at least two donors. The table came from immunoSEQ multiplex PCR; TCRdb's copy has only in-frame clones and leaves some out. V, J and clone size are those of that table, while D and trimming were read from the DNA. The sample includes 180,000 or so clones, roughly 85% of them seen just once. The chain combines TRBV9 with TRBJ1-5, with TRBD1 matching 12 bases. This clonotype was obtained from a man between 18 and 35 years old in good health and CMV-seropositive. Sequenced sample: PBMCs. DNA of the CDR3: TGTGCCAGCAGCGAGGGGACAGGGGGCCAGCCCCAGCATTTT. Amino acid sequence: CASSEGTGGQPQHF.